This T cell receptor beta chain was obtained from a study of cytomegalovirus exposure and HLA in healthy donors. Study-level information: The roughly 110 validation repertoires matched the roughly 670 first-cohort repertoires in platform, a later analysis reported.

Profiled with immunoSEQ multiplex PCR; TCRdb holds only in-frame clones, not every one. The table shows some 120,000 clones, with over 85% occurring only once. Germline CDR1 reads SGHVS; CDR2 reads FNYEAQ. CDR3 length equals 17 residues. Trimming took 5 bases from V and 2 from J, leaving 19 bases between them. This clone was observed a single time. The rearrangement joins TRBV7-6 to TRBJ1-3; no clear D gene. The receptor comes from a woman between 18 and 29 years old in good health and CMV-seronegative. The source material was PBMCs. The CDR3 DNA reads as TGTGCCAGCAGCCCCCCCCGCGCGGGAAAGGCTGGAAACACCATATATTTT. Its translation is CASSPPRAGKAGNTIYF.